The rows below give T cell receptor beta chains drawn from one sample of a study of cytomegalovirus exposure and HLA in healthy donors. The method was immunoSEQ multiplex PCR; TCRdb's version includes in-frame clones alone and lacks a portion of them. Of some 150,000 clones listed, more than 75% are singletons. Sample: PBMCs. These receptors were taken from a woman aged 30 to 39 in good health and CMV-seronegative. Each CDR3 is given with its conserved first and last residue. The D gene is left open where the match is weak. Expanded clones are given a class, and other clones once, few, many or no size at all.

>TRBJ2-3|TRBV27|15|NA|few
TGTGCCAGCAGTTTAAACGGGAGAGCGGCAGATACGCAGTATTTT
CASSLNGRAADTQYF
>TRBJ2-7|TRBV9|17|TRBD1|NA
TGTGCCAGCAGCGCAGCAGGCGGGACAGGGGGTGCCTACGAGCAGTACTTC
CASSAAGGTGGAYEQYF
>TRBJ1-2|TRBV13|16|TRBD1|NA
TGTGCCAGCAGCTATCAGTTAGGACAGGGGGCTAATGGCTACACCTTC
CASSYQLGQGANGYTF
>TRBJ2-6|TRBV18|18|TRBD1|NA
TGTGCCAGCTCATTTAGGACAGGGGCCGACTCTGGGGCCAACGTCCTGACTTTC
CASSFRTGADSGANVLTF
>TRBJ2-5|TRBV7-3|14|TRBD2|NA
TGTGCCAGCAGCTCTAGCGGGATGAAAGAGACCCAGTACTTC
CASSSSGMKETQYF
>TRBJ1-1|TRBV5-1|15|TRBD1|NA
TGCGCCAGCAGCTTAAACGGACAGGGGGTCACTGAAGCTTTCTTT
CASSLNGQGVTEAFF
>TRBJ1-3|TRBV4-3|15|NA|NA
TGCGCCAGCGGTCCCTCGGGGTCCTCTGGAAACACCATATATTTT
CASGPSGSSGNTIYF
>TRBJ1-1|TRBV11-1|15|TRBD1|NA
TGTGCCAGCAGCTTCTTACAGGGGGCGAACACTGAAGCTTTCTTT
CASSFLQGANTEAFF
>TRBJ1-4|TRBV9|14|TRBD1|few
TGTGCCAGCAGCGTAGCCCCGGACAGGGTGAAACTGTTTTTT
CASSVAPDRVKLFF
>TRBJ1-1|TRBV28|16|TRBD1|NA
TGTGCCAGCAGTTTTGTCTTGCTGGGGACAGGACACGAAGCTTTCTTT
CASSFVLLGTGHEAFF
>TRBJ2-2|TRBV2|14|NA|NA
TGTGCCAGCAGTCTAGGAGGGAGCACCGGGGAGCTGTTTTTT
CASSLGGSTGELFF
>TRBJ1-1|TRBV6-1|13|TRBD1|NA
TGTGCCAGCGGGCGACAGGGATACCCTGAAGCTTTCTTT
CASGRQGYPEAFF
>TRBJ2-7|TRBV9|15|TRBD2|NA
TGTGCCAGCAGCGTAGGCGGGGGATTCTCCTACGAGCAGTACTTC
CASSVGGGFSYEQYF
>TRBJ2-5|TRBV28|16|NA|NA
TGTGCCAGCAGTTTTCTCGGCGGGACAGCCCTTGGTGCCCAGTACTTC
CASSFLGGTALGAQYF
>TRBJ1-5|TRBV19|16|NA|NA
TGTGCCAGTAGTATAGGTGGGTGGGCAGAGAATCAGCCCCAGCATTTT
CASSIGGWAENQPQHF
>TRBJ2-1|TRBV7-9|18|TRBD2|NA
TGTGCCAGCAGCTTAGATTGGGGTAGCGGGAGGGCCGCCAATGAGCAGTTCTTC
CASSLDWGSGRAANEQFF
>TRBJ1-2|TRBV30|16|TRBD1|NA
TGTGCCTGGATGGACCCTAATCGACAGGGAGACTATGGCTACACCTTC
CAWMDPNRQGDYGYTF
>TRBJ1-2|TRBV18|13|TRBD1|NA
TGTGCCAGCTCACCAGGGACAGTACATGGCTACACCTTC
CASSPGTVHGYTF
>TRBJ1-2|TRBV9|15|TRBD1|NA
TGTGCCAGCAGCCCAGGGGACAGCGGATACTATGGCTACACCTTC
CASSPGDSGYYGYTF
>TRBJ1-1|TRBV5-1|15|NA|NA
TGCGCCAGCAGCCTCTCACTTGGGCAGGGTAATCTTGCTTTCTTT
CASSLSLGQGNLAFF
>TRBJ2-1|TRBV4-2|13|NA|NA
TGTGCCAGCAGCCAAGGTTGGGCCAATGAGCAGTTCTTC
CASSQGWANEQFF
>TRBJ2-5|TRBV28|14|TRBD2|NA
TGTGCCAGCAGACGACTAGCGAATTTAGAGACCCAGTACTTC
CASRRLANLETQYF
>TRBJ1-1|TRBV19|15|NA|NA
TGTGCCAGTACCCCCCTGGCGGGATCGAACACTGAAGCTTTCTTT
CASTPLAGSNTEAFF
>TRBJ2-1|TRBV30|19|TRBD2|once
TGTGCCTGGACCCCCCCCCTAGCGGGAGGGCCCCACTCCTACAATGAGCAGTTCTTC
CAWTPPLAGGPHSYNEQFF
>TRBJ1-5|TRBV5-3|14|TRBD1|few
TGTGCCAGAAGCTTGGCACAGGGGACCCAGCCCCAGCATTTT
CARSLAQGTQPQHF
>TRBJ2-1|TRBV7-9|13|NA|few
TGTGCCAGCAGCTCAGGGTCCTACAATGAGCAGTTCTTC
CASSSGSYNEQFF
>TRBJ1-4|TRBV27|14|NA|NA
TGTGCCAGCAGTCGTCAGGGGCGAGATGAAAAACTGTTTTTT
CASSRQGRDEKLFF
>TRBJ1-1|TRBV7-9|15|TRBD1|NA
TGTGCCAGCAGCCCGCCGACAGGGCGAATCACTGAAGCTTTCTTT
CASSPPTGRITEAFF
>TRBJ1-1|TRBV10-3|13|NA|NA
TGTGCCATCAGTCGCCAGGGAAGAACTGAAGCTTTCTTT
CAISRQGRTEAFF
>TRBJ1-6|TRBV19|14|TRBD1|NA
TGTGCCAGTAGACTGACAGGGTTTGTTTCACCCCTCCACTTT
CASRLTGFVSPLHF
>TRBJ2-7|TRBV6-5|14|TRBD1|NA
TGTGCCAGCACGGACAGGGACGAGGACTACGAGCAGTACTTC
CASTDRDEDYEQYF
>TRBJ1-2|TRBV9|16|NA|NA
TGTGCCAGCAGCCCCCGAGGGAGGGGGGCGGGTGATGGCTACACCTTC
CASSPRGRGAGDGYTF
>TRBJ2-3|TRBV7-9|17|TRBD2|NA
TGTGCCAGCAGCCCCCCTACTAGCGGGGGCATTACAGATACGCAGTATTTT
CASSPPTSGGITDTQYF
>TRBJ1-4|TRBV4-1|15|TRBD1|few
TGCGCCAGCAGAGCACTGGGGACAGGGGAAGAAAAACTGTTTTTT
CASRALGTGEEKLFF
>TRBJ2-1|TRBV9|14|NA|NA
TGTGCCAGCAGCACTGGACAGTCCTACAATGAGCAGTTCTTC
CASSTGQSYNEQFF
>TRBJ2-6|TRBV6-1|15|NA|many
TGTGCCAGCAGTGCCACAGAGTCTGGGGCCAACGTCCTGACTTTC
CASSATESGANVLTF
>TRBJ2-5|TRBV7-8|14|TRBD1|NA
TGTGCCAGCAGCTCGGGACAGGGGGGCCAGACCCAGTACTTC
CASSSGQGGQTQYF
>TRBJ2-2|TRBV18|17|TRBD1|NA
TGTGCCAGCTCACTTCTGGCCGGGACAGCGAACACCGGGGAGCTGTTTTTT
CASSLLAGTANTGELFF
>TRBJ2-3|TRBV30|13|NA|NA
TGTGCCTGGGAGGCAGGGGGCACAGATACGCAGTATTTT
CAWEAGGTDTQYF
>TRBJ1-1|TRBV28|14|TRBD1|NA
TGTGCCAGCAACTCCGGGACAGGGGGCACTGAAGCTTTCTTT
CASNSGTGGTEAFF
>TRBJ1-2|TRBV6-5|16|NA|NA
TGTGCCAGCAGTTACGGGGGGATTAATACTAACTATGGCTACACCTTC
CASSYGGINTNYGYTF
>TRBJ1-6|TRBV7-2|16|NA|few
TGTGCCAGCAGCTTGCCCCAGGGCTTTAGTAATTCACCCCTCCACTTT
CASSLPQGFSNSPLHF
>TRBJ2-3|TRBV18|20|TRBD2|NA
TGTGCCAGCTCACCATTTTCGACCCCGGGACTAGTTTCCCTGAGCGATACGCAGTATTTT
CASSPFSTPGLVSLSDTQYF
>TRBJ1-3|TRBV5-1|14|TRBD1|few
TGCGCCAGCAGCTCCAGGGGGTCTGGAAACACCATATATTTT
CASSSRGSGNTIYF
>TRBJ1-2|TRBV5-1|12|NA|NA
TGCGCCAGCAGCTTGGAAGGGAGGGGCTACACCTTC
CASSLEGRGYTF
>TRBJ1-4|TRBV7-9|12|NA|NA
TGTTCCAGCAAGACACTCGGTGAAAAACTGTTTTTT
CSSKTLGEKLFF
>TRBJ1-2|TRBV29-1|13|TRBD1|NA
TGCAGCGTTAACAGGGGGGGAGTCTATGGCTACACCTTC
CSVNRGGVYGYTF
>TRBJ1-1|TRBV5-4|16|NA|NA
TGTGCCAGCAGCCTATCACCAGCGGGCGGGAACACTGAAGCTTTCTTT
CASSLSPAGGNTEAFF
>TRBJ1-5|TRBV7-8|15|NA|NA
TGTGCCAGCAGCCCCCAGGCCGGGGAAGATCAGCCCCAGCATTTT
CASSPQAGEDQPQHF